One sample yielded the 23 T cell receptor beta chains listed below, sequenced in a study of T cell changes during pregnancy in multiple sclerosis. Using immunoSEQ multiplex PCR, the repertoire was profiled, and TCRdb retains in-frame clones only, with some absent. The sample lists roughly 85,000 clones; 91% were seen once. The source material was peripheral blood, sampled in the first trimester of pregnancy. The receptors stem from a female donor with multiple sclerosis, enrolled in a pregnancy study.

The rearrangement joins TRBV30 to TRBJ1-6, with D possibly being TRBD1 (5 bases). Trimming left V 2 bases short and J 7 bases short, with 12 bases between. The CDR3 spans 14 residues. Looked up from germline, CDR1 is GTSNPN and CDR2 is SVGIG (reference sequence). The CDR3 protein is CAWSQDTLNSPLHF. The CDR3 DNA reads TGTGCCTGGAGTCAGGACACCCTCAATTCACCCCTCCACTTT.

CDR3 residues: CASSHPSGRASFNEQFF. The CDR3 DNA sequence: TGTGCCAGCAGCCACCCTAGCGGGAGGGCCAGTTTCAATGAGCAGTTCTTC. The chain is built from TRBV5-6 and TRBJ2-1; 12 bases align to TRBD2. The CDR3 is 17 amino acids. Germline CDR1 SGHDT, CDR2 YYEEEE. The J segment lost 6 bases and the V segment lost 4 bases, leaving 11 bases of the junction unmatched.

This chain joins TRBV11-3 and TRBJ2-7, with D possibly matching TRBD2 (6 bases). The CDR3 sequence is 14 residues long. The V end lost 4 bases, the J end lost 1 base, and 11 bases lay between the germline ends. Per the germline V gene, CDR1 is SGHNT and CDR2 is YENEEA. In DNA, the CDR3 is TGTGCCAGCAGCTCCGGGACTTATTCCTACGAGCAGTACTTC. Encoded protein: CASSSGTYSYEQYF.

The chain combines TRBV28 with TRBJ1-6; D ambiguous. CDR1 and CDR2 from the germline V gene are MDHEN and SYDVKM. There are 14 residues in the CDR3. V dropped 8 bases and J dropped 6 bases, with 14 bases sitting between them. This CDR3 reads CASRYLRRNSPLHF. CDR3 nucleotide sequence: TGTGCCAGCCGATATCTACGCCGTAATTCACCCCTCCACTTT.

This clone occurred a few times. This sequence joins TRBV29-1 and TRBJ1-4, with 9 bases identical to TRBD1. The CDR3 consists of 14 residues. The germline CDR1 and CDR2 sequences are SQVTM and ANQGSEA. V was pared by 1 base and J by 6 bases, with 3 bases of the junction left unmatched. CDR3 in amino acids: CSVEGTGADEKLFF. The CDR3 region has the DNA TGCAGCGTTGAAGGGACAGGGGCGGATGAAAAACTGTTTTTT. The full variable domain, rest sourced from reference TRBV29-1 and TRBJ1-4, is SAVISQKPSRDICQRGTSLTIQCQVDSQVTMMFWYRQQPGQSLTLIATANQGSEATYESGFVIDKFPISRPNLTFSTLTVSNMSPEDSSIYLCSVEGTGADEKLFFGSGTQLSVL.

J is TRBJ1-1 and V is TRBV6-1; 10 nucleotides agree with TRBD1. The CDR3 spans 17 residues. V lost 4 bases, J lost 0 bases, and 8 bases stayed unmatched. CDR1 and CDR2 (germline): MNHNS, SASEGT. The CDR3 bases are TGTGCCAGCAGTGCCCCGACAGGGGGCACGTTGAACACTGAAGCTTTCTTT. Its translation is CASSAPTGGTLNTEAFF.

The J gene is TRBJ2-1, the V gene TRBV7-9; the match to TRBD1 covers 9 bases. Germline CDR1 and CDR2: SEHNR and FQNEAQ (reference sequence). The CDR3 extends over 15 amino acids. V was pared by 4 bases and J by 8 bases, with 9 bases of the junction left unmatched. The CDR3 coding sequence is TGTGCCAGCAGCTCTAAGGACAGGGGTTTCGATGAGCAGTTCTTC. Translation: CASSSKDRGFDEQFF.

The chain is built from TRBV28 and TRBJ2-5; D gene uncertain. Germline CDR1 reads MDHEN; CDR2 reads SYDVKM. V shed 5 bases and J shed 2 bases, with 15 bases lying between them. This CDR3 has 15 amino acids. CDR3 protein: CASSDPGGLQETQYF. In DNA form, the CDR3 reads TGTGCCAGCAGTGACCCCGGCGGCTTGCAAGAGACCCAGTACTTC.

The chain employs TRBV10-3 and TRBJ2-1, with 11 bases fitting TRBD2. The CDR3 length is 18 residues. Germline loops: CDR1 ENHRY, CDR2 SYGVKD. Trimming removed 5 bases from V and 0 bases from J; junction bases left unmatched: 9. CDR3 nucleotide sequence: TGTGCCATCAGTCCGAGGACTAGCGGGCCTTCCTCCTACAATGAGCAGTTCTTC. Amino acids: CAISPRTSGPSSYNEQFF.

The chain carries TRBV5-1 and TRBJ2-1; D call uncertain. Germline CDR1 and CDR2: SGHRS and YFSETQ. Trimming shortened V by 4 bases and J by 5 bases, and 10 bases separated the two germline ends. The CDR3 runs 13 residues. The CDR3 region has the DNA TGCGCCAGCAGCGAAAACAGCAACAATGAGCAGTTCTTC. This sequence encodes CASSENSNNEQFF.

The chain links TRBV11-1 to TRBJ2-5; maybe TRBD1 (8 bases). The germline gives CDR1 SGHAT, CDR2 FQDESV (reference sequence). V lost 6 bases and J 4 bases, leaving 12 bases between the germline ends. CDR3 length: 13 residues. CDR3 loop: CASRQGEGETQYF. The CDR3 coding sequence is TGTGCCAGCAGACAGGGGGAGGGAGAGACCCAGTACTTC.

The rearrangement links TRBV7-9 to TRBJ2-3, with 10 nucleotides matching TRBD1. From germline, CDR1 is SEHNR and CDR2 FQNEAQ (reference sequence). V was clipped by 3 bases and J by 2 bases; unmatched bases: 11. The CDR3 length is 18 residues. CDR3 region: CASSFREGQGVSTDTQYF. The DNA for the CDR3 is TGTGCCAGCAGCTTTAGGGAAGGACAGGGGGTGTCCACAGATACGCAGTATTTT.

The V and J genes are TRBV5-1 and TRBJ2-7, with 9 positions matching TRBD2. Losses at the gene ends were 5 bases for V and 3 bases for J; bases not matched to a gene: 15. The CDR3 loop spans 17 amino acids. Germline CDR1 is SGHRS and CDR2 is YFSETQ. The CDR3 here is CASRENAGVAGVYEQYF. The CDR3 DNA follows: TGCGCCAGCAGAGAAAACGCCGGGGTAGCGGGAGTCTACGAGCAGTACTTC.

The chain recombines TRBV28 with TRBJ1-1; D gene ambiguous. Trimming took off 3 bases at V and 5 bases at J, with 7 bases between the two ends. The germline V gene encodes CDR1 MDHEN and CDR2 SYDVKM. CDR3 length: 12 amino acids. CDR3 DNA sequence: TGTGCCAGCAGTTTTCGGGGAACTGAAGCTTTCTTT. Amino acid sequence: CASSFRGTEAFF.

There are a few counts of this clone. The chain recombines TRBV6-6 with TRBJ1-1; D gene ambiguous. Trimming stripped 5 bases from V and 0 bases from J, with 4 bases between. The CDR3 extends over 12 amino acids. Per germline, CDR1 MNHNY and CDR2 SVGAGI (reference sequence). CDR3 in amino acids: CASSHMNTEAFF. CDR3 DNA: TGTGCCAGCAGTCACATGAACACTGAAGCTTTCTTT.

Written as DNA, the CDR3 is TGTGCCAGCGGCCGTGGACAGGGAGGACGGGAGACCCAGTACTTC. Translation: CASGRGQGGRETQYF. V and J are TRBV6-1 and TRBJ2-5; 8 bases map to TRBD1. Germline lookup yields CDR1 MNHNS and CDR2 SASEGT. Trimming at V came to 8 bases and at J to 5 bases, leaving 13 bases not matched to a gene. The CDR3 is 15 amino acids.

This chain uses TRBV21-1 with TRBJ1-4; TRBD1 reflects the table's D call only, with no check against the DNA. TRBV21-1 is termed a pseudogene. The CDR3 is 16 amino acids. For the CDR3, the DNA is TGTGCCAGCAGCAAAGCGCATACAGGGGCTCACGAAAAACTGTTTTTT. Translated, it gives CASSKAHTGAHEKLFF.

V gene TRBV9 combines with J gene TRBJ2-1; 10 nucleotides line up with TRBD2. The CDR3 loop spans 15 amino acids. CDR1 SGDLS and CDR2 YYNGEE come from the germline V gene. The V segment lost 3 bases and the J segment 4 bases; nucleotides outside the gene matches: 4. CDR3 DNA sequence: TGTGCCAGCAGCGCCAGCGGGGGGGCATACAATGAGCAGTTCTTC. It yields the protein CASSASGGAYNEQFF.

The rearrangement joins TRBV27 to TRBJ2-7, with a possible D match to TRBD2 (6 bases). The CDR3 loop spans 13 amino acids. The ends were cut back, 3 bases at V and 5 bases at J, with 11 bases in the middle. Per germline, CDR1 MNHEY and CDR2 SMNVEV (reference sequence). CDR3 DNA sequence: TGTGCCAGCAGTTTTAATGGAGGGGACGAGCAGTACTTC. Its translation: CASSFNGGDEQYF.

The chain joins TRBV14 to TRBJ1-2; no definite D call. Germline assignment: CDR1 SGHDN and CDR2 FVKESK. Trimming left V 2 bases short and J 3 bases short, with 4 bases between. The CDR3 is made up of 12 amino acids. Here the CDR3 reads CASSQTDYGYTF. The CDR3 nucleotides are TGTGCCAGCAGCCAAACAGACTATGGCTACACCTTC.

V and J are TRBV4-3 and TRBJ1-1; TRBD1 agrees at 8 bases. Germline CDR1 is LGHNA and CDR2 is YSLEER. The CDR3 is made up of 15 amino acids. V trimming: 2 bases; J trimming: 5 bases; junction bases outside the gene matches: 7. The CDR3 DNA reads as TGCGCCAGCAGCCAACATGGGACAGGAAGAACTGAAGCTTTCTTT. It translates to CASSQHGTGRTEAFF.

This chain uses TRBV1 with TRBJ2-7; the DNA was not compared with TRBD2, the D call given in the table. TRBV1 is marked as a pseudogene. The CDR3 extends over 18 amino acids. This CDR3 reads CTSSQGKRAGGPLDEQYF. For the CDR3, the DNA is TGCACCAGCAGCCAAGGAAAAAGGGCGGGAGGGCCTTTGGACGAGCAGTACTTC.

The J gene is TRBJ1-3, the V gene TRBV18, with D unclear. V lost 6 bases and J lost 0, with 9 bases in between. The CDR3 length is 14 residues. Germline values: CDR1 KGHSH, CDR2 LQKENI. This CDR3 is CASSYQISGNTIYF. CDR3 sequence (DNA): TGTGCCAGCTCGTACCAGATCTCTGGAAACACCATATATTTT. The variable domain in full, with the rest retrieved from reference TRBV18 and TRBJ1-3, is NAGVMQNPRHLVRRRGQEARLRCSPMKGHSHVYWYRQLPEEGLKFMVYLQKENIIDESGMPKERFSAEFPKEGPSILRIQQVVRGDSAAYFCASSYQISGNTIYFGEGSWLTVV.